The clone carrying this T cell receptor (beta chain) appeared many times. V was pared by 0 bases and J by 0 bases, with 11 bases between. CDR3 length: 16 residues. Germline V gives CDR1 DFQATT, CDR2 SNEGSKA (reference sequence). TCRdb processed the 5' RACE reads anew with MiXCR; each CDR3 protein has one entry. This sample has around 20,000 distinct CDR3 sequences, with under 4.5% found just once. The sample belongs to a study of early T cells in non-severe SARS-CoV-2 infection. This TCR was sampled from an adult who was a healthcare worker with PCR-confirmed SARS-CoV-2 infection or an uninfected control (not recorded which). This rearrangement joins TRBV20-1 to TRBJ2-2; D is ambiguous. Sequencing input: whole blood. The CDR3 loop is CSARDGRVPNTGELFF. The CDR3 DNA follows: TGCAGTGCTAGAGATGGAAGGGTCCCGAACACCGGGGAGCTGTTTTTT.